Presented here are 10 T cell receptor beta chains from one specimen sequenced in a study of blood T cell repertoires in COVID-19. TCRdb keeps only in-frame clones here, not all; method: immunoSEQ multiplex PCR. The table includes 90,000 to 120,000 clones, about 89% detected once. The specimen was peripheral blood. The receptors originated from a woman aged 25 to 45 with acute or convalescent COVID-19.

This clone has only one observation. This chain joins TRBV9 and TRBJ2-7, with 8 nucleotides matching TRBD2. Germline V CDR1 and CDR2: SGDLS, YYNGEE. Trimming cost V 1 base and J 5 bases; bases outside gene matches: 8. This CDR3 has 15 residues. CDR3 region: CASSVSSGGPHEQYF. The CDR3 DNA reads TGTGCCAGCAGCGTATCCTCGGGGGGGCCCCACGAGCAGTACTTC.

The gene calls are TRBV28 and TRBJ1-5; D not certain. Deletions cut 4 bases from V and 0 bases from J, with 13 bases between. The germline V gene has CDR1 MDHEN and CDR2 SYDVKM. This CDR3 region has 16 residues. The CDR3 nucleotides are TGTGCCAGCAGTTCCGGGTACGGCCCTAGCAATCAGCCCCAGCATTTT. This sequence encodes CASSSGYGPSNQPQHF. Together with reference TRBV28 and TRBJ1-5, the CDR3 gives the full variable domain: DVKVTQSSRYLVKRTGEKVFLECVQDMDHENMFWYRQDPGLGLRLIYFSYDVKMKEKGDIPEGYSVSREKKERFSLILESASTNQTSMYLCASSSGYGPSNQPQHFGDGTRLSIL.

CDR3 DNA sequence: TGTGCCAGCAGTTACCCGGGTAGCTCCTACGAGCAGTACTTC. Residues: CASSYPGSSYEQYF. The chain couples TRBV6-2 or TRBV6-3 to TRBJ2-7, with D unresolved. The CDR3 is made up of 14 amino acids. Germline assignment: CDR1 MNHEY and CDR2 SVGEGT. The ends were cut back, 2 bases at V and 0 bases at J, with 8 bases in the middle.

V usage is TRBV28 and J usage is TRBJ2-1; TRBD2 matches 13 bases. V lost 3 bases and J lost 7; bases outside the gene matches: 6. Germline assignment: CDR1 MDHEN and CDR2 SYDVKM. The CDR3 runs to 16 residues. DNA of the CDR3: TGTGCCAGCAGTTTTACAGGACTAGCGGGAGAGAATGAGCAGTTCTTC. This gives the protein CASSFTGLAGENEQFF.

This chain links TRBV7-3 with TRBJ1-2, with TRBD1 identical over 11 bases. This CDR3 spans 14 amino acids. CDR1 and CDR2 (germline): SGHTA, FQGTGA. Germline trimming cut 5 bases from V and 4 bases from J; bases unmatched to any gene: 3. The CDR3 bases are TGTGCCAGCAGCGTCGGACAGGGGGCCTATGGCTACACCTTC. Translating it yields CASSVGQGAYGYTF.

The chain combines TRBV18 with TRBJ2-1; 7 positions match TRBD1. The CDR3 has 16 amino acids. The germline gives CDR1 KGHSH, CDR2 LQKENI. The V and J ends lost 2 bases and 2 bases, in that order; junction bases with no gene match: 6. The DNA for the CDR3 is TGTGCCAGCTCACCAAGACAACAGGGGCCCTACAATGAGCAGTTCTTC. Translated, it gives CASSPRQQGPYNEQFF.

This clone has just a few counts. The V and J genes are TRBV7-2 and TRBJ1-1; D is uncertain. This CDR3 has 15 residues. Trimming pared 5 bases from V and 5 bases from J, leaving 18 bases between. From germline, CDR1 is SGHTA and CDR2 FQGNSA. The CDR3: CASSQRTGARTEAFF. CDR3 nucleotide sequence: TGTGCCAGCAGCCAGAGGACGGGAGCTAGGACTGAAGCTTTCTTT.

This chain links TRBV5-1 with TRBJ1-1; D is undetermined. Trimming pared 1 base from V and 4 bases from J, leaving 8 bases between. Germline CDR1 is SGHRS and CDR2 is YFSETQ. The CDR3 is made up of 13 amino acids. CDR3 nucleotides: TGCGCCAGCAGCTTGAGTCGGGGCACTGAAGCTTTCTTT. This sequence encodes CASSLSRGTEAFF.

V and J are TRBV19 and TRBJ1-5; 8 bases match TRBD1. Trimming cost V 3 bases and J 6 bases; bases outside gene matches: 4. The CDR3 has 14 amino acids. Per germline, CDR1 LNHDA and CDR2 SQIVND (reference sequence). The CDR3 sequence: CASSIGQGGQPQHF. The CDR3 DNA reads TGTGCCAGTAGTATCGGACAGGGTGGTCAGCCCCAGCATTTT. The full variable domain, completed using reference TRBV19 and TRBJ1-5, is DGGITQSPKYLFRKEGQNVTLSCEQNLNHDAMYWYRQDPGQGLRLIYYSQIVNDFQKGDIAEGYSVSREKKESFPLTVTSAQKNPTAFYLCASSIGQGGQPQHFGDGTRLSIL.

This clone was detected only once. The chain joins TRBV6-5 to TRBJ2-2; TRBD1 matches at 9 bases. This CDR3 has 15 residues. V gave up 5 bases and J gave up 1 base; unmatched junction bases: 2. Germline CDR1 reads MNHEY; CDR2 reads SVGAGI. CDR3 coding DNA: TGTGCCAGCAGTCGGGACAGGGAGAACACCGGGGAGCTGTTTTTT. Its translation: CASSRDRENTGELFF.